This T cell receptor beta chain was documented in a study of radiation and T cells in renal cell carcinoma. Across the whole study: Nephrectomy followed 15 Gy stereotactic body radiation by 4 weeks.

Study-level findings and limits: Pretreatment tumor biopsies were lacking, so baseline clonotypes are unknown.

Noted time point: blood 2 weeks post-SBRT. Regarding treatment: 15 Gy SBRT to primary tumor, nephrectomy 4 weeks later. After SBRT, blood was collected at 2 and 4 weeks, plus baseline. The tumor was a clear cell renal cell carcinoma. As regards this clone: Its antigen remains unknown.

This CDR3 has 15 amino acids. The V end was cut by 0 bases, the J end by 9 bases, with 18 bases between. CDR1 and CDR2 from the germline V gene are SGDLS and YYNGEE. The method was immunoSEQ multiplex PCR; TCRdb's version includes in-frame clones alone and lacks a portion of them. The profile shows tens of thousands of clones, 80% to 90% of them singletons. The receptor's source is a woman between 50 and 59 years old with renal cell carcinoma. The sample consisted of blood, taken from a patient whose treatment included radiotherapy and nephrectomy. The V and J genes are TRBV9 and TRBJ1-1; D may be TRBD1 (5 bases). CDR3 bases: TGTGCCAGCAGCGTAGGGGTCGGGACGGGGATCCAAGCTTTCTTT. This translates into CASSVGVGTGIQAFF.